A selection of T cell receptor beta chains follows, all from one sample in a study of vaccination effects on CD4 cells after COVID-19. Antigens of these TCRs are unknown. Repertoires were generated with immunoSEQ multiplex PCR, while TCRdb's copy carries only in-frame clones and drops some. Of fewer than 25,000 clones in the sample, 68% were seen once. Sequences were derived from CD4+ T cells from PBMCs cultured with HCoV-NL63 spike peptides, sampled before COVID-19 vaccination. The receptors were sampled from a human donor who received a COVID-19 vaccine. Each CDR3 is given with its conserved first and last residue. A D gene is named only where the DNA matches it firmly. The size of a clone is reported for some rows only, either as once, few or many, or as a class for expanded clones.

CDR3 protein | CDR3 DNA | V gene | clone size | D gene | J gene
CASSRNGEGEQYF | TGTGCCAGCAGCCGCAACGGGGAAGGCGAGCAGTACTTC | TRBV6-5 | NA | NA | TRBJ2-7
CASRTGTSTDTQYF | TGTGCCAGCAGGACCGGGACTAGCACAGATACGCAGTATTTT | TRBV6-5 | NA | NA | TRBJ2-3
CASSPTSGRAGEQFF | TGTGCCAGTAGTCCGACTAGCGGGAGGGCCGGTGAGCAGTTCTTC | TRBV19 | NA | TRBD2 | TRBJ2-1
CASSSPGGAYNEQFF | TGTGCCAGCAGTTCCCCGGGAGGGGCGTACAATGAGCAGTTCTTC | TRBV28 | NA | TRBD2 | TRBJ2-1
CATSPQGQRNTEAFF | TGTGCCACCAGCCCCCAAGGACAGAGGAACACTGAAGCTTTCTTT | TRBV24-1 | NA | NA | TRBJ1-1
CASSTPVSYEQYF | TGTGCCAGCAGCACGCCGGTCTCCTACGAGCAGTACTTC | TRBV5-5 | NA | NA | TRBJ2-7
CASSPTAGNSNQPQHF | TGTGCCAGCAGCCCCACGGCAGGGAACAGCAATCAGCCCCAGCATTTT | TRBV3-1/TRBV3-2 | NA | NA | TRBJ1-5
CASSSRGSTDTQYF | TGTGCCAGCAGCTCGCGGGGCAGCACAGATACGCAGTATTTT | TRBV11-3 | NA | NA | TRBJ2-3
CASSVTRQGNPYEQYF | TGTGCCAGTAGTGTGACAAGACAGGGGAACCCCTACGAGCAGTACTTC | TRBV19 | NA | TRBD1 | TRBJ2-7
CASSISWGFGEAAFF | TGTGCCAGTAGTATTTCGTGGGGCTTCGGTGAGGCCGCTTTCTTT | TRBV19 | once | NA | TRBJ1-1
CAIRQGLGTYNEQFF | TGTGCCATCAGGCAGGGATTGGGTACCTACAATGAGCAGTTCTTC | TRBV10-3 | large | NA | TRBJ2-1
CASRDAGTGNNEQFF | TGTGCCAGCAGGGATGCCGGGACAGGAAACAATGAGCAGTTCTTC | TRBV27 | few | TRBD1 | TRBJ2-1
CASGSGQGWVETQYF | TGTGCTAGTGGTTCGGGACAGGGGTGGGTAGAGACCCAGTACTTC | TRBV12-5 | NA | TRBD1 | TRBJ2-5
CSARNGEAFF | TGCAGTGCTAGGAACGGGGAAGCTTTCTTT | TRBV20-1 | NA | NA | TRBJ1-1
CASSYSEENTEAFF | TGTGCCAGCAGTTACTCGGAAGAGAACACTGAAGCTTTCTTT | TRBV6-8 | NA | NA | TRBJ1-1
CASSNTPFKSSYNEQFF | TGTGCCAGCAGCAATACCCCGTTCAAGAGCTCCTACAATGAGCAGTTCTTC | TRBV6-2/TRBV6-3 | NA | NA | TRBJ2-1
CASSFPSRSYEQYF | TGTGCCAGCAGCTTTCCCTCTCGATCCTACGAGCAGTACTTC | TRBV11-3 | NA | NA | TRBJ2-7
CASSEARRDGYTF | TGTGCCAGCAGTGAAGCCCGGCGAGATGGCTACACCTTC | TRBV2 | once | NA | TRBJ1-2
CASSLVGQGESFF | TGCGCCAGCAGCTTGGTGGGACAGGGTGAATCTTTCTTT | TRBV5-1 | NA | TRBD1 | TRBJ1-1
CASSPGQGTEKLFF | TGCGCCAGCAGCCCAGGACAGGGGACTGAAAAACTGTTTTTT | TRBV5-1 | NA | TRBD1 | TRBJ1-4
CASSSLSSGGSKMNTEAFF | TGTGCCAGCAGCTCATTAAGCTCAGGGGGATCAAAAATGAACACTGAAGCTTTCTTT | TRBV21-1 | few | NA | TRBJ1-1
CSVERGGRGVF | TGCAGCGTTGAAAGGGGCGGACGGGGAGTCTTC | TRBV29-1 | once | NA | TRBJ2-1
CASGLDGTDTQYF | TGTGCTAGTGGTTTGGACGGTACAGATACGCAGTATTTT | TRBV12-5 | NA | NA | TRBJ2-3
CASTNIGVNTEAFF | TGTGCCAGCACTAATATAGGGGTGAACACTGAAGCTTTCTTT | TRBV2 | NA | NA | TRBJ1-1
CASSPPGPNNQPQHF | TGTGCCAGCAGCCCACCGGGACCCAACAATCAGCCCCAGCATTTT | TRBV6-5 | NA | NA | TRBJ1-5
CASSASRGHGGGNTIYF | TGTGCCAGCAGTGCCTCTAGGGGGCACGGAGGGGGAAACACCATATATTTT | TRBV6-1 | NA | TRBD1 | TRBJ1-3
CASRTGGGSLYEQYF | TGTGCCAGCAGAACAGGGGGGGGTAGCCTTTACGAGCAGTACTTC | TRBV6-5 | NA | NA | TRBJ2-7
CASSVRGSGSADEQFF | TGTGCCAGCAGTGTACGGGGTAGCGGGAGTGCCGATGAGCAGTTCTTC | TRBV6-1 | few | TRBD2 | TRBJ2-1
CASSESKGPFYEQYF | TGTGCCAGCAGTGAATCTAAAGGGCCTTTCTACGAGCAGTACTTC | TRBV6-1 | NA | NA | TRBJ2-7
CASSQVRDTQYF | TGTGCCAGCAGCCAAGTAAGAGATACGCAGTATTTT | TRBV14 | NA | NA | TRBJ2-3
CASSPDRGLRRTSSYEQYF | TGTGCCAGCAGCCCGGACCGGGGATTAAGGCGGACGAGCTCCTACGAGCAGTACTTC | TRBV7-8 | NA | NA | TRBJ2-7
CASSQVGGRKDYGYTF | TGCGCCAGCAGCCAAGTAGGTGGCAGGAAGGACTATGGCTACACCTTC | TRBV4-1 | NA | NA | TRBJ1-2
CASSRQGGQPQHF | TGTGCCAGCAGTCGACAGGGAGGTCAGCCCCAGCATTTT | TRBV12-3/TRBV12-4 | NA | TRBD1 | TRBJ1-5
CASSLGGVTEAFF | TGTGCCAGCAGTCTAGGGGGGGTGACTGAAGCTTTCTTT | TRBV6-5 | NA | NA | TRBJ1-1
CAIRQGLESNQPQHF | TGTGCCATCCGACAGGGCTTGGAGAGCAATCAGCCCCAGCATTTT | TRBV10-3 | large | TRBD1 | TRBJ1-5
CASSRSRAKNIQYF | TGTGCCAGCAGCAGATCCAGAGCCAAAAACATTCAGTACTTC | TRBV7-8 | NA | NA | TRBJ2-4
CASSTDRGQETQYF | TGTGCCAGCAGCACGGACAGGGGGCAAGAGACCCAGTACTTC | TRBV11-2 | NA | TRBD1 | TRBJ2-5
CASSLDDGRLWGQYF | TGCGCCAGCAGCTTGGATGACGGGAGGCTCTGGGGCCAGTACTTC | TRBV5-1 | few | TRBD2 | TRBJ2-5
CAASESGGVFMNTEAFF | TGTGCCGCAAGTGAGTCAGGGGGCGTATTTATGAACACTGAAGCTTTCTTT | TRBV19 | NA | TRBD1 | TRBJ1-1
CASSLVWGQGNIQYF | TGTGCCAGCAGCTTGGTATGGGGGCAGGGAAACATTCAGTACTTC | TRBV5-5 | NA | NA | TRBJ2-4
CASSLGGHPYQPQHF | TGTGCCAGCAGCTTAGGGGGGCACCCCTATCAGCCCCAGCATTTT | TRBV11-2 | few | NA | TRBJ1-5
CASGGATGNTGELFF | TGTGCTAGTGGCGGAGCGACGGGAAACACCGGGGAGCTGTTTTTT | TRBV12-5 | NA | NA | TRBJ2-2
CASSADTNQPQHF | TGTGCCAGCAGCGCGGACACTAATCAGCCCCAGCATTTT | TRBV5-4 | NA | NA | TRBJ1-5
CATSRERRGTGAGKLFF | TGTGCCACCAGCAGAGAGAGGAGGGGGACAGGGGCTGGAAAACTGTTTTTT | TRBV15 | NA | TRBD1 | TRBJ1-4
CASSPMAGGGEKLFF | TGTGCCAGCAGCCCGATGGCAGGGGGCGGTGAAAAACTGTTTTTT | TRBV7-9 | NA | TRBD1 | TRBJ1-4
CASSLGVNRGRVGELFF | TGTGCCAGCAGCCTTGGGGTGAACAGGGGGCGCGTCGGGGAGCTGTTTTTT | TRBV21-1 | NA | NA | TRBJ2-2
CASSWTSGEYEQYF | TGTGCCAGCAGCTGGACTAGCGGGGAATACGAGCAGTACTTC | TRBV6-5 | NA | TRBD2 | TRBJ2-7
CASSRGHLNYGYTF | TGTGCCAGCAGCCGTGGTCACCTTAACTATGGCTACACCTTC | TRBV6-5 | NA | NA | TRBJ1-2
CASSLDVTEAFF | TGTGCCAGCAGCCTAGACGTGACTGAAGCTTTCTTT | TRBV5-4 | NA | NA | TRBJ1-1
CSASPGWGEGEQFF | TGCAGTGCTAGTCCAGGGTGGGGCGAGGGTGAGCAGTTCTTC | TRBV20-1 | once | NA | TRBJ2-1
CASSSTGGLETQYF | TGCGCCAGCAGCTCAACAGGGGGCCTTGAGACCCAGTACTTC | TRBV5-1 | NA | TRBD1 | TRBJ2-5
CASSQDLPYGYTF | TGTGCCAGCAGCCAAGATCTTCCGTATGGCTACACCTTC | TRBV3-1/TRBV3-2 | few | NA | TRBJ1-2